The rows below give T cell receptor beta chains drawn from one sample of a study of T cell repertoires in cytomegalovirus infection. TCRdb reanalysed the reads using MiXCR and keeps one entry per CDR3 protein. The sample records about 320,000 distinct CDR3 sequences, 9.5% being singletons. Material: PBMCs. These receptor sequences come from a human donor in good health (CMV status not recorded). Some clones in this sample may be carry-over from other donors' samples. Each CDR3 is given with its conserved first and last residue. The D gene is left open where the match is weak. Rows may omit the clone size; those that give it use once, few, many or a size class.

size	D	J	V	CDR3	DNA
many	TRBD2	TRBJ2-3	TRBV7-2	CASSLVGSGATDTQYF	TGTGCCAGCAGCTTAGTGGGTAGCGGGGCCACAGATACGCAGTATTTT
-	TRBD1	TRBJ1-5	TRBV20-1	CSARAAGQGSDAQHF	TGCAGTGCTAGGGCCGCGGGACAGGGATCTGACGCCCAGCATTTT
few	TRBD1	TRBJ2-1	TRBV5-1	CASSLDGTEYNEQFF	TGCGCCAGCAGCTTGGATGGGACAGAGTACAATGAGCAGTTCTTC
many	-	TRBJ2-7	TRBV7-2	CASSRLIGTSYEQYF	TGTGCCAGCAGCCGTCTGATCGGGACGTCCTACGAGCAGTACTTC
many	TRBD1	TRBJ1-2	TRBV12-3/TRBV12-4	CASSQTGYGYTF	TGTGCCAGCAGTCAGACAGGGTATGGCTACACCTTC
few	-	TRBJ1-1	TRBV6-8	CASIKQGFTEAFF	TGTGCCAGCATAAAACAGGGTTTTACTGAAGCTTTCTTT
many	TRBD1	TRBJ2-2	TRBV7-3	CASSLMGTGVTGELFF	TGTGCCAGCAGCTTAATGGGGACAGGGGTCACCGGGGAGCTGTTTTTT
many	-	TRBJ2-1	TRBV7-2	CASSLVLGGGPYNEQFF	TGTGCCAGCAGCTTAGTTCTAGGGGGAGGGCCTTACAATGAGCAGTTCTTC
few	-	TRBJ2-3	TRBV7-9	CASSYGPRGSDTQYF	TGTGCCAGCAGCTACGGACCCAGGGGCTCAGATACGCAGTATTTT
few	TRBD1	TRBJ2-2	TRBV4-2	CASSLTRQGVGRELFF	TGTGCCAGCAGCCTCACCCGACAGGGAGTGGGGAGGGAGCTGTTTTTT
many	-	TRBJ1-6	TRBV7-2	CASSLTYRDSPLHF	TGTGCCAGCAGCCTTACTTACAGGGATTCACCCCTCCACTTT
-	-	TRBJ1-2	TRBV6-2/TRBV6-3	CASSYSRGYTF	TGTGCCAGCAGTTACTCCAGGGGCTACACCTTC